A selection of T cell receptor beta chains follows, all from one sample in a study of blood T cells in healthy people across ages. Using its own MiXCR run on the 5' RACE reads, TCRdb lists one record per CDR3 protein. The table includes 600,000 to 800,000 distinct CDR3 sequences, 20% to 25% detected once. What was sequenced was blood. These receptor sequences come from an older man in good health. Both conserved end residues are part of each CDR3. D genes are given only for firm matches. Clone size is shown for a subset of rows, as once, few, many or a class of expanded clone.

j_call v_call d_call clone_size cdr3_aa cdr3_nt
TRBJ2-3 TRBV29-1 TRBD2 - CSAPAGVGWDTQYF TGCAGCGCCCCAGCGGGAGTCGGCTGGGATACGCAGTATTTT
TRBJ2-7 TRBV6-2/TRBV6-3 - - CASSQRNRLPYEQYF TGTGCCAGCAGCCAAAGGAACAGGCTACCCTACGAGCAGTACTTC
TRBJ1-4 TRBV19 - - CASRRRGGRADEELFF TGTGCCAGTAGGCGGCGGGGGGGACGCGCTGACGAAGAACTGTTTTTT
TRBJ2-1 TRBV20-1 TRBD2 - CSARGTRIDNEQFF TGCAGTGCTAGGGGGACTAGGATCGACAATGAGCAGTTCTTC
TRBJ2-1 TRBV7-3 - many CASSLGTSNNEQFF TGTGCCAGCAGCTTAGGGACGTCCAACAATGAGCAGTTCTTC
TRBJ1-2 TRBV3-1 - few CASSQGQTLRYGYTF TGTGCCAGCAGCCAAGGACAAACTCTCCGGTATGGCTACACCTTC
TRBJ2-7 TRBV18 - - CASSPQGAQRYEQYF TGTGCCAGCTCACCCCAGGGAGCCCAAAGGTACGAGCAGTACTTC
TRBJ1-5 TRBV2 TRBD1 - CASRRGQGANQPQHF TGTGCCAGCAGGAGAGGACAGGGGGCGAATCAGCCCCAGCATTTT
TRBJ2-2 TRBV7-2 - few CASRNRGTLNTGELFF TGTGCCAGCAGAAATCGCGGGACATTGAACACCGGGGAGCTGTTTTTT
TRBJ2-7 TRBV12-3/TRBV12-4 - few CASSSTNAYEQYF TGTGCCAGCAGTTCGACAAATGCCTACGAGCAGTACTTC
TRBJ2-7 TRBV7-9 TRBD2 few CASSLVGTSGHEQYF TGTGCCAGCAGCTTAGTAGGAACTAGCGGGCACGAGCAGTACTTC
TRBJ2-1 TRBV10-3 TRBD2 - CAISESTSGTNEQFF TGTGCCATCAGTGAGTCAACTAGCGGGACCAATGAGCAGTTCTTC
TRBJ2-7 TRBV3-1 TRBD1 few CASSLRQGWDEQYF TGTGCCAGCAGCCTGAGACAGGGTTGGGACGAGCAGTACTTC
TRBJ2-1 TRBV20-1 - - CSAHAGQGYNEQFF TGCAGTGCCCACGCGGGCCAGGGATACAATGAGCAGTTCTTC
TRBJ2-6 TRBV3-1 - - CASSQAFSVSGANVLTF TGTGCCAGCAGCCAAGCTTTTTCAGTCTCTGGGGCCAACGTCCTGACTTTC
TRBJ2-5 TRBV7-2 - few CASSLWARQETQYF TGTGCCAGCAGCTTATGGGCCAGACAAGAGACCCAGTACTTC
TRBJ2-1 TRBV2 TRBD2 - CASTSGAYNEQFF TGTGCCAGCACAAGCGGGGCCTACAATGAGCAGTTCTTC
TRBJ1-2 TRBV15 - - CATSRETGIRGYTF TGTGCCACCAGCAGAGAAACGGGGATAAGGGGCTACACCTTC
TRBJ1-5 TRBV18 TRBD1 - CASSTGTGSNQPQHF TGTGCCAGCTCAACGGGGACAGGGAGCAATCAGCCCCAGCATTTT
TRBJ2-1 TRBV3-1 - once CASRGGGLYNEQFF TGTGCCAGCCGCGGAGGAGGGCTTTACAATGAGCAGTTCTTC
TRBJ2-5 TRBV5-6 TRBD1 few CASSSPDRAQYF TGTGCCAGCAGCTCCCCTGACAGGGCACAGTACTTC
TRBJ2-7 TRBV29-1 - few CSGGRTSYEQYF TGCAGCGGAGGACGGACCTCCTACGAGCAGTACTTC
TRBJ1-1 TRBV5-1 TRBD1 many CASRRTDRGNTEAFF TGCGCCAGCAGACGCACGGACAGGGGGAACACTGAAGCTTTCTTT
TRBJ2-3 TRBV5-1 - - CASSLIREDTDTQYF TGCGCCAGCAGCTTGATCCGGGAAGACACAGATACGCAGTATTTT
TRBJ2-5 TRBV4-3 TRBD2 - CASSQDGLAEGTQYF TGCGCCAGCAGCCAAGATGGGCTAGCGGAGGGGACCCAGTACTTC
TRBJ2-7 TRBV5-1 - once CASSLEEYEQYF TGCGCCAGCAGCTTGGAAGAGTACGAGCAGTACTTC
TRBJ1-3 TRBV5-1 - - CASSLDQGYSGNTIYF TGCGCCAGCAGCTTGGATCAGGGGTACTCTGGAAACACCATATATTTT
TRBJ2-3 TRBV24-1 TRBD2 many CATSDSAGLGTGTDTQYF TGTGCCACCAGTGATTCGGCGGGACTAGGCACAGGCACAGATACGCAGTATTTT
TRBJ2-6 TRBV27 - many CASSARYSGANVLTF TGTGCCAGCAGTGCACGGTATTCTGGGGCCAACGTCCTGACTTTC
TRBJ1-2 TRBV4-3 TRBD1 - CASSRTGQGADDGYTF TGCGCCAGCAGCCGAACGGGACAGGGGGCGGATGATGGCTACACCTTC
TRBJ2-3 TRBV7-2 - few CASSFGGIGTDTQYF TGTGCCAGCAGCTTTGGGGGAATAGGCACAGATACGCAGTATTTT
TRBJ2-7 TRBV10-3 - - CAISAQGRSSYEQYF TGTGCCATCAGTGCACAGGGGAGGAGCTCCTACGAGCAGTACTTC
TRBJ1-4 TRBV12-5 TRBD1 few CASGGQGTREKLFF TGTGCTAGTGGTGGACAGGGTACTAGGGAAAAACTGTTTTTT
TRBJ2-1 TRBV24-1 TRBD1 - CATSDLGGTGPDNEQFF TGTGCCACCAGTGATTTAGGCGGGACAGGGCCGGACAATGAGCAGTTCTTC
TRBJ2-4 TRBV2 - few CASSSDPCGYYF TGTGCCAGCAGTTCGGACCCGTGCGGGTACTACTTC
TRBJ2-1 TRBV11-2 - few CASSFDRKLGDNEQFF TGTGCCAGCAGCTTTGATAGAAAGTTAGGTGACAATGAGCAGTTCTTC
TRBJ2-5 TRBV20-1 - few CSAVNEGYETQYF TGCAGTGCCGTAAACGAGGGGTACGAGACCCAGTACTTC
TRBJ2-5 TRBV7-8 - - CASSLNLAGRETQYF TGTGCCAGCAGCTTAAATCTAGCTGGTCGAGAGACCCAGTACTTC
TRBJ2-3 TRBV6-6 TRBD1 few CASSSRQGSTDTQYF TGTGCCAGCAGCTCACGACAGGGGAGCACAGATACGCAGTATTTT
TRBJ2-1 TRBV6-2/TRBV6-3 - - CASKRGNNEQFF TGTGCCAGCAAGAGGGGTAACAATGAGCAGTTCTTC
TRBJ1-4 TRBV6-5 - - CASSYSLQRGTNEKLFF TGTGCCAGCAGTTACTCACTCCAGAGGGGGACTAATGAAAAACTGTTTTTT
TRBJ2-5 TRBV11-2 - many CASSLEVGYQETQYF TGTGCCAGCAGCTTAGAAGTGGGGTACCAAGAGACCCAGTACTTC
TRBJ2-1 TRBV14 - - CASSHSGTPFYNEQFF TGTGCCAGCAGCCATTCCGGGACTCCGTTCTACAACGAGCAGTTCTTC
TRBJ1-3 TRBV2 - - CASSDGGSGNTVYF TGTGCCAGCAGCGACGGGGGATCGGGAAACACCGTATATTTT
TRBJ2-3 TRBV20-1 TRBD2 few CSARDLAGAGTQYF TGCAGTGCTAGAGATCTCGCGGGAGCCGGTACGCAGTATTTT
TRBJ2-3 TRBV10-3 - - CAISDSRPESDTQYF TGTGCCATCAGTGACTCCCGACCCGAGTCCGATACGCAGTATTTT
TRBJ2-5 TRBV7-2 - many CASSLGGKSIRETQYF TGTGCCAGCAGCTTAGGTGGGAAGTCCATTCGAGAGACCCAGTACTTC
TRBJ2-7 TRBV28 - few CASSTGSRRAYEQYF TGTGCCAGCAGCACCGGGTCGCGACGAGCCTACGAGCAGTACTTC
TRBJ2-5 TRBV3-1 TRBD1 few CASSQDLSLQGIAQETQYF TGTGCCAGCAGCCAAGATCTCTCCCTACAGGGGATTGCACAAGAGACCCAGTACTTC
TRBJ2-5 TRBV4-3 TRBD2 few CASSQDGTSEEAQYF TGCGCCAGCAGCCAAGATGGGACTAGCGAAGAGGCCCAGTACTTC
TRBJ2-5 TRBV6-1 - - CASSAFRDFLETQYF TGTGCCAGCAGTGCCTTCCGGGATTTTTTGGAGACCCAGTACTTC
TRBJ2-6 TRBV6-5 TRBD1 few CASNRDRGGSGANVLTF TGTGCCAGCAACCGGGACAGGGGTGGGTCTGGGGCCAACGTCCTGACTTTC
TRBJ2-7 TRBV15 - - CATSRDLGDTFFYEQYF TGTGCCACCAGCAGAGATCTAGGAGACACCTTTTTCTACGAGCAGTACTTC
TRBJ1-3 TRBV6-4 - few CASRGNFGSEGIGNTIYF TGTGCCAGCAGGGGGAATTTCGGTTCGGAAGGCATTGGAAACACCATATATTTT
TRBJ2-7 TRBV28 - - CASSLFSNSYEQYF TGTGCCAGCAGTTTATTCTCCAATTCCTACGAGCAGTACTTC